Here is one TCR beta chain with its context. This entry belongs to a study of CD8 T cells in Susac syndrome. RNA in amounts of roughly 0.5 to 1 ug was reverse transcribed with random hexamers. TCRdb analysed the immunoSEQ multiplex PCR reads with MiXCR anew, one entry per CDR3 protein. The sample shows 120,000 to 150,000 distinct CDR3 sequences, approximately 94% of them seen only once. Germline V gene data show CDR1 as SGDLS and CDR2 as YYNGEE. V lost 0 bases and J 4 bases, leaving 13 bases between the germline ends. The CDR3 is 15 amino acids. The source material was CD4+ T cells from PBMCs. This sequence was found in a human donor in good health. The V call is TRBV9, the J call TRBJ2-5; D remains ambiguous. For the CDR3, the DNA is TGTGCCAGCAGCGTAGGGGCCCTCGCGGTAGAGACCCAGTACTTC. This encodes CASSVGALAVETQYF.